This record concerns one TCR beta chain sequence. This clone's antigen is unknown. Base qualities are not provided; no much larger clone lies one nucleotide away. Each collaborating institution followed its own protocols to collect whole blood in K2EDTA tubes. For TCRbeta analysis, collaborator samples were shipped as frozen whole blood, as isolated PBMCs, or as DNA extracted from either sample type. TCRbeta CDR3 regions were amplified from genomic DNA by means of the immunoSEQ Assay, a bias-controlled multiplex PCR. The paper's data handling went like this. The number of nucleated cells in each sample was estimated by amplification of reference gene primers within the assay. Sequence reads were collapsed and filtered to measure the absolute abundance of every unique TCRbeta CDR3 rearrangement. For each sample, productive Simpson clonality was calculated as the square root of Simpson's diversity index over productive rearrangements. Not all clones reach the TCRdb copy of this immuneACCESS table, which keeps in-frame sequences only. Checked studies attribute under half of the gap to unresolved V genes and leave the rest unexplained. V and J calls plus clone size are reproduced from that table; the DNA served to infer D and trimming. This sample gives about 180,000 clones in total; 88% of them show up just once. The ten largest make up 4% to 5% of the sample.

The data derive from a study of blood T cell repertoires in COVID-19 (dated by TCRdb to 2018 to 2021). Concerning the study at large: Samples covering the acute and convalescent phases of COVID-19 were provided by collaborators in the United States, Italy and Spain. A freely available public database, intended as a resource for researchers studying the immune response to SARS-CoV-2, is where the repertoires were released. The samples were drawn from two sources: the first 160 participants of the ongoing ImmuneRACE study, and 1,000 to 1,500 subjects contributed by 6 global collaborators. Nearly every sample came with metadata listing a de-identified subject ID, COVID-19 status, age in years and sex. The material from the prospective study consisted of cDNA or gDNA derived from T cells, B-cell-depleted T cells, or PBMCs. Where available, HLA class I and class II types were taken from metadata supplied by the sample provider and were not determined by assay-based typing. Deeply sampled blood TCRbeta repertoires from subjects exposed to, actively infected with, or recovered from COVID-19 were included in the dataset. Results and caveats for the whole study, not just this receptor: The quantity of clinical and demographic metadata differed by source and by participant and was supplied without curation.

The receptor comes from a woman aged 25-40 years with acute or convalescent COVID-19. What was sequenced was peripheral blood.

The CDR3 reads CATSDSRERDTIYF. DNA sequence: TGTGCCACCAGTGATTCCAGGGAACGGGACACCATATATTTT. The V gene is TRBV24-1 and the J gene is TRBJ1-3; TRBD1 is possibly the D segment (5 matching bases). Trimming takes 2 bases from V and 8 bases from J, and the germline ends sit 12 bases apart. Taken from the germline V gene, the CDR1 and CDR2 loops are KGHDR and SFDVKD. The CDR3 covers 14 residues, taking in both the cysteine and the phenylalanine. Just CDR3 DNA is preserved here, 42 bases in frame from base 1.